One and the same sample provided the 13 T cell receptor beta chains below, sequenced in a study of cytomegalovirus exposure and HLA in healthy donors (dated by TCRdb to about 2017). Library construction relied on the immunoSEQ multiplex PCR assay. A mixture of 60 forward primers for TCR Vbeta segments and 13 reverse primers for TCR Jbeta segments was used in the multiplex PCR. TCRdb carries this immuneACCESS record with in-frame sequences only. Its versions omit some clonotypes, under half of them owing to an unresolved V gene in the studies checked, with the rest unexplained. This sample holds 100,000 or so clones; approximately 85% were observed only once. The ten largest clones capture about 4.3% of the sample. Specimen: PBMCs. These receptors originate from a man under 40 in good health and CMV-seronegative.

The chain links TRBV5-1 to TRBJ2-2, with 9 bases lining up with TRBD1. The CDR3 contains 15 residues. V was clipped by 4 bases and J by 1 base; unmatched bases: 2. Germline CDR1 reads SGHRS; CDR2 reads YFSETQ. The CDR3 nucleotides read TGCGCCAGCAGCCCGGGACAGGGGAACACCGGGGAGCTGTTTTTT. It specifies CASSPGQGNTGELFF.

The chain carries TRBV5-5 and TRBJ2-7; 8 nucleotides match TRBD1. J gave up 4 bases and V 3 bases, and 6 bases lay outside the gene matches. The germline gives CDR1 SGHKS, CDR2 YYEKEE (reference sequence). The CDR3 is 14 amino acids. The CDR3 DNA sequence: TGTGCCAGCAGCTCCGGGACAGGTTCTTACGAGCAGTACTTC. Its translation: CASSSGTGSYEQYF. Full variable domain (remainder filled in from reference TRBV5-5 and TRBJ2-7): DAGVTQSPTHLIKTRGQQVTLRCSPISGHKSVSWYQQVLGQGPQFIFQYYEKEERGRGNFPDRFSARQFPNYSSELNVNALLLGDSALYLCASSSGTGSYEQYFGPGTRLTVT.

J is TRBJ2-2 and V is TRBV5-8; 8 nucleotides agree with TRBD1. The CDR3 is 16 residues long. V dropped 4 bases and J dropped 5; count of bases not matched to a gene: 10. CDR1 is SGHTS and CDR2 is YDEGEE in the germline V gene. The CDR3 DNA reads TGTGCCAGCAGCCCTCGCGGCAGGGGGCCAACCGGGGAGCTGTTTTTT. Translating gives CASSPRGRGPTGELFF.

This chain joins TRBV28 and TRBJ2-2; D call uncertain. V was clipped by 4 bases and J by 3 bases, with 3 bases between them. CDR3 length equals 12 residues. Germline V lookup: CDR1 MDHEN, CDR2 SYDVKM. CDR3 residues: CASSSYTGELFF. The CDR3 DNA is TGTGCCAGCAGTTCTTACACCGGGGAGCTGTTTTTT.

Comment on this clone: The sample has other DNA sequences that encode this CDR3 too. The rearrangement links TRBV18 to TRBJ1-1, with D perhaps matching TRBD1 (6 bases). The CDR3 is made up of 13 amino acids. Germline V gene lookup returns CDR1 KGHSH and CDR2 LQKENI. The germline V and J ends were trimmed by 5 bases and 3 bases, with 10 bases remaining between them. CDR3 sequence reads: CASSVQGYTEAFF. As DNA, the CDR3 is TGTGCCAGCTCAGTACAGGGTTACACTGAAGCTTTCTTT.

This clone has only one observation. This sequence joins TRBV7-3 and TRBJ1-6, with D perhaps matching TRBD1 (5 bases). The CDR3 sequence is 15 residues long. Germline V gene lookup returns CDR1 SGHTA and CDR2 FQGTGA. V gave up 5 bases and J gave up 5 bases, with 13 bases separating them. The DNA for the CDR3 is TGTGCCAGCAGCCCTACTGACAGCCATAATTCACCCCTCCACTTT. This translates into CASSPTDSHNSPLHF.

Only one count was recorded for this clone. CDR3 bases: TGTGCCAGCAGGCTCAAGCCGGGACTACCCACAGCTTTCTTT. It codes for CASRLKPGLPTAFF. The rearrangement joins TRBV28 to TRBJ1-1, with D possibly TRBD1 on 5 matching bases. Germline assignment: CDR1 MDHEN and CDR2 SYDVKM. V was clipped by 6 bases and J by 10 bases, with 21 bases between them. The CDR3 is 14 amino acids.

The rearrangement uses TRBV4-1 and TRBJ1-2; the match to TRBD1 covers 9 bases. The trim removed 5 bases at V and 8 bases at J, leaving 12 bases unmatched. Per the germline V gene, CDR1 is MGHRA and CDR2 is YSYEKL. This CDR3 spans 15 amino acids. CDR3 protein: CASSSSQTGGSGYTF. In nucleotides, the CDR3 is TGCGCCAGCAGCTCAAGCCAGACAGGGGGTAGCGGCTACACCTTC.

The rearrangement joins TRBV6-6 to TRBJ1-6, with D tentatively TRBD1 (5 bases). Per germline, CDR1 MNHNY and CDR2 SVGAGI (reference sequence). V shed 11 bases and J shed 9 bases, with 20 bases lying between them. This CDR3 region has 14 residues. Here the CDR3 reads CAGGNPGPTSPLHF. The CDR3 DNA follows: TGTGCCGGAGGGAATCCGGGACCTACTTCACCCCTCCACTTT.

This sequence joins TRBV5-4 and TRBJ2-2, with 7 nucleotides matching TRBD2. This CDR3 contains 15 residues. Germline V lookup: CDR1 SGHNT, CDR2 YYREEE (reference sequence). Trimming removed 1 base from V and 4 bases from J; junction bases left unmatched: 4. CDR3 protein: CASSLSSGVTGELFF. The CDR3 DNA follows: TGTGCCAGCAGCTTGTCCAGCGGGGTCACCGGGGAGCTGTTTTTT.

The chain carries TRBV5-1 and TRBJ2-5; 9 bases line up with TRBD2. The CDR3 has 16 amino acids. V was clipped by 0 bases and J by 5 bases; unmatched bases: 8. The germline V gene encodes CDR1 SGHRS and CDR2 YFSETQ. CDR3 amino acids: CASSLGLSGRLETQYF. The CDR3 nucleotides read TGCGCCAGCAGCTTGGGCCTTAGCGGGAGATTGGAGACCCAGTACTTC.

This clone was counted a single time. CDR3 region: CSARGAGETQYF. CDR3 coding DNA: TGCAGCGCCCGGGGGGCCGGTGAGACCCAGTACTTC. This sequence joins TRBV29-1 and TRBJ2-5, with D possibly TRBD2 on 7 matching bases. V dropped 7 bases and J dropped 5 bases, with 14 bases sitting between them. In germline, CDR1 is SQVTM, CDR2 ANQGSEA. The CDR3 is 12 residues long.

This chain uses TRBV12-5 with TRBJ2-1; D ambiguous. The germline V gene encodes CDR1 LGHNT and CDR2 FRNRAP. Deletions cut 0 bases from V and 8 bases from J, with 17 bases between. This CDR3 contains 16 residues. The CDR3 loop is CASGLVVQTDRHEQFF. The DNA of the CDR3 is TGTGCTAGTGGTTTGGTAGTACAGACGGATCGCCATGAGCAGTTCTTC. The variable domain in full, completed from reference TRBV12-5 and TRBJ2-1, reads DARVTQTPRHKVTEMGQEVTMRCQPILGHNTVFWYRQTMMQGLELLAYFRNRAPLDDSGMPKDRFSAEMPDATLATLKIQPSEPRDSAVYFCASGLVVQTDRHEQFFGPGTRLTVL.